This TCR beta chain was sequenced in a study of glioma-infiltrating T cells. This clonotype was observed many times. TCR alpha and beta CDR3 regions were amplified from RNA using iRepertoire nested multiplex PCR. For one-step reverse transcription and amplification, 100-400 ng of tissue mRNA or PBMC total RNA was used. TCRdb used MiXCR to reprocess the multiplex PCR reads, holding one entry per CDR3 protein. Of fewer than 90,000 distinct CDR3 sequences in the sample, 20% to 25% were seen once. The CDR3 totals 15 residues. CDR1 KGHSH and CDR2 LQKENI come from the germline V gene. V gave up 5 bases and J gave up 0 bases, with 13 bases separating them.

Source material: glioma tissue, nonneoplastic brain tissue, or PBMCs (not recorded which). This TCR came from a human donor with low-grade glioma or glioblastoma, undergoing nonglioma brain surgery, or in good health (not recorded which). V and J are TRBV18 and TRBJ1-1; D is possibly TRBD1 (6 bases). The CDR3 is CASSALQGVNTEAFF. The CDR3 nucleotides are TGTGCCAGCTCAGCCCTACAGGGCGTGAACACTGAAGCTTTCTTT.